The 32 T cell receptor beta chains given below trace back to one sample, sequenced in a study of T cell responses to AZD1222 COVID-19 vaccine. Some clones are missing from TCRdb's copy, which holds only in-frame ones; the method was immunoSEQ multiplex PCR. In the table there are some 130,000 clones, 88% of which are singletons. The sequenced sample was peripheral blood, obtained on day 0 of AZD1222 vaccination. These receptors were collected from an adult in good health.

This chain connects TRBV7-2 to TRBJ1-6; 10 bases fit TRBD1. Trimming took 5 bases from V and 10 from J; bases not matched to a gene: 5. The CDR3 sequence is 14 residues long. In germline, CDR1 is SGHTA, CDR2 FQGNSA. Here the CDR3 DNA reads TGTGCCAGCAGCCTGGACAGGGGGTTATCACCCCTCCACTTT. Protein sequence: CASSLDRGLSPLHF.

This chain connects TRBV6-5 to TRBJ1-2, with 7 bases matching TRBD1. V dropped 2 bases and J dropped 8; count of bases not matched to a gene: 8. CDR1 MNHEY and CDR2 SVGAGI come from the germline V gene. The CDR3 totals 14 residues. CDR3 loop: CASSYTTGVGGYTF. DNA for the CDR3: TGTGCCAGCAGTTACACCACAGGGGTCGGGGGCTACACCTTC.

The V and J genes are TRBV28 and TRBJ2-7, with no clear D. There are 13 residues in the CDR3. V was trimmed by 4 bases and J by 2 bases, leaving 9 bases between them. The germline CDR1 and CDR2 sequences are MDHEN and SYDVKM. The CDR3 sequence: CASSSSRPYEQYF. The CDR3 region has the DNA TGTGCCAGCAGTTCCTCCCGGCCCTACGAGCAGTACTTC. Full variable domain (rest looked up from reference TRBV28 and TRBJ2-7): DVKVTQSSRYLVKRTGEKVFLECVQDMDHENMFWYRQDPGLGLRLIYFSYDVKMKEKGDIPEGYSVSREKKERFSLILESASTNQTSMYLCASSSSRPYEQYFGPGTRLTVT.

This chain connects TRBV19 to TRBJ1-6, with TRBD1 matching over 10 bases. V shed 7 bases, J shed 8 bases, and the junction held 5 bases outside the gene matches. Germline V gene sequence: CDR1 LNHDA, CDR2 SQIVND (reference sequence). The CDR3 has 14 residues. CDR3 region: CASTPGQGHSPLHF. CDR3 nucleotides: TGTGCCAGTACCCCGGGACAGGGGCATTCACCCCTCCACTTT.

The genes are TRBV18 and TRBJ1-2; 8 bases map to TRBD1. With V trimmed by 0 bases and J by 0 bases, 0 bases remained unmatched. Germline V CDR1 and CDR2: KGHSH, LQKENI. The CDR3 runs to 15 residues. CDR3 DNA: TGTGCCAGCTCACCACCGGGACAGGCTAACTATGGCTACACCTTC. This encodes CASSPPGQANYGYTF.

The J gene is TRBJ2-7, the V gene TRBV24-1; 8 nucleotides line up with TRBD1. The length of the CDR3 is 15 residues. Germline V gene data show CDR1 as KGHDR and CDR2 as SFDVKD. J lost 4 bases, V lost 6 bases, and 10 bases had no gene match. CDR3 sequence: CATSSLTGGSYEQYF. The CDR3 nucleotides read TGTGCCACCAGTAGTCTTACAGGGGGGAGTTACGAGCAGTACTTC.

This chain uses TRBV27 with TRBJ2-7, with a weak D call TRBD2 (6 bases). Germline V gene lookup returns CDR1 MNHEY and CDR2 SMNVEV (reference sequence). The CDR3 is 13 residues long. The V end lost 6 bases, the J end lost 1 base, and 10 bases lay between the germline ends. The CDR3 DNA reads TGTGCCAGCAGCGGGACTCTGTCCTACGAGCAGTACTTC. Protein product: CASSGTLSYEQYF.

The rearrangement links TRBV15 to TRBJ2-1; 7 nucleotides line up with TRBD1. Germline lookup yields CDR1 LNHNV and CDR2 YYDKDF (reference sequence). CDR3 length: 15 amino acids. V was clipped by 2 bases and J by 4 bases; unmatched bases: 5. CDR3 nucleotide sequence: TGTGCCACCAGCAGACTAGGGGGACAGTACAATGAGCAGTTCTTC. It yields the protein CATSRLGGQYNEQFF.

This clone was counted once. V is TRBV5-1 and J is TRBJ2-7; TRBD1 is a possible D gene (5 bases). V gave up 4 bases and J gave up 0 bases, with 11 bases separating them. Germline loops: CDR1 SGHRS, CDR2 YFSETQ. The CDR3 runs 14 residues. This chain's CDR3 is CASSREGVSYEQYF. DNA of the CDR3: TGCGCCAGCAGCAGGGAAGGGGTCTCCTACGAGCAGTACTTC.

The chain couples TRBV19 to TRBJ2-1, with D unresolved. CDR1 and CDR2 (germline): LNHDA, SQIVND (reference sequence). The germline V and J ends were trimmed by 2 bases and 0 bases, with 8 bases remaining between them. This CDR3 comprises 15 residues. CDR3: CASSITASSYNEQFF. The CDR3 bases are TGTGCCAGTAGTATAACCGCCAGCTCCTACAATGAGCAGTTCTTC. Supplemented by reference TRBV19 and TRBJ2-1, the full variable domain reads DGGITQSPKYLFRKEGQNVTLSCEQNLNHDAMYWYRQDPGQGLRLIYYSQIVNDFQKGDIAEGYSVSREKKESFPLTVTSAQKNPTAFYLCASSITASSYNEQFFGPGTRLTVL.

The genes are TRBV4-2 and TRBJ2-2; D is ambiguous. Germline CDR1 LGHNA, CDR2 YNFKEQ. Trimming took off 2 bases at V and 4 bases at J, with 8 bases between the two ends. CDR3 size: 14 residues. This CDR3 reads CASSQLRSTGELFF. The DNA for the CDR3 is TGTGCCAGCAGCCAATTGAGATCCACCGGGGAGCTGTTTTTT.

This sequence joins TRBV10-1 and TRBJ2-7; TRBD2 matches at 7 bases. Germline trimming cut 3 bases from V and 2 bases from J; bases unmatched to any gene: 4. Germline loops: CDR1 WNHNN, CDR2 SYGVQD (reference sequence). This CDR3 comprises 14 residues. The CDR3 protein is CASSDLAVPYEQYF. CDR3 DNA: TGCGCCAGCAGTGACCTAGCGGTACCCTACGAGCAGTACTTC.

The chain employs TRBV19 and TRBJ2-5, with D possibly being TRBD1 (5 bases). Trimming took 4 bases from V and 2 from J, leaving 17 bases between them. Germline-derived CDR1 and CDR2 are LNHDA and SQIVND (reference sequence). The CDR3 loop spans 16 amino acids. The CDR3 reads CASSTRQPGMQETQYF. The DNA of the CDR3 is TGTGCCAGTAGTACGAGACAGCCTGGAATGCAAGAGACCCAGTACTTC.

V and J are TRBV19 and TRBJ2-2; perhaps TRBD1 as D (7 bases). Germline-derived CDR1 and CDR2 are LNHDA and SQIVND (reference sequence). The V end lost 6 bases, the J end lost 5 bases, and 13 bases lay between the germline ends. The length of the CDR3 is 14 residues. CDR3 nucleotide sequence: TGTGCCAGTAGGCCTCCAGGGGGGACCGGGGAGCTGTTTTTT. Amino acids: CASRPPGGTGELFF.

V and J are TRBV7-3 and TRBJ2-7; TRBD2 matches at 14 bases. The V and J ends lost 2 bases and 5 bases, in that order; junction bases with no gene match: 5. This CDR3 has 16 residues. Germline lookup yields CDR1 SGHTA and CDR2 FQGTGA. CDR3 sequence: CASSLVGLAGGHEQYF. CDR3 sequence (DNA): TGTGCCAGCAGCTTAGTCGGACTAGCGGGGGGTCACGAGCAGTACTTC.

This chain links TRBV20-1 with TRBJ2-7; D perhaps matches TRBD2 (5 bases). Trimming shortened V by 6 bases and J by 5 bases, and 11 bases separated the two germline ends. The CDR3 consists of 11 residues. Germline CDR1 DFQATT, CDR2 SNEGSKA (reference sequence). CDR3 coding DNA: TGCAGTGCCCAACCCGGGGACGAGCAGTACTTC. It translates to CSAQPGDEQYF.

This clone was seen a few times. The chain carries TRBV4-2 and TRBJ1-2; D remains ambiguous. Trimming cost V 2 bases and J 8 bases, with 12 bases left between them. Germline-derived CDR1 and CDR2 are LGHNA and YNFKEQ. The CDR3 extends over 13 amino acids. The CDR3 sequence: CASSQKHIVGYTF. The DNA for the CDR3 is TGTGCCAGCAGCCAAAAACACATAGTGGGCTACACCTTC.

The chain uses TRBV19 and TRBJ1-2; D is undetermined. The germline V gene has CDR1 LNHDA and CDR2 SQIVND (reference sequence). The CDR3 sequence is 14 residues long. V was trimmed by 1 base and J by 1 base, leaving 7 bases between them. The CDR3 coding sequence is TGTGCCAGTAGTATAGGCGTAGGTAACTATGGCTACACCTTC. Its translation: CASSIGVGNYGYTF.

The J gene is TRBJ2-4, the V gene TRBV7-8, with D possibly matching TRBD1 (6 bases). The CDR3 covers 15 residues. The V gene's germline CDR1 is SGHVS and CDR2 FQNEAQ. V shed 1 base and J shed 2 bases, with 9 bases lying between them. CDR3 bases: TGTGCCAGCAGCTTAGACAGGGACACCAAAAACATTCAGTACTTC. This sequence encodes CASSLDRDTKNIQYF.

This chain uses TRBV19 with TRBJ1-1, with 10 bases that match TRBD1. The germline gives CDR1 LNHDA, CDR2 SQIVND (reference sequence). CDR3 length equals 15 residues. Trimming took 5 bases from V and 5 from J; bases not matched to a gene: 8. CDR3: CASSSRTGGRTEAFF. DNA of the CDR3: TGTGCCAGTAGTTCCCGGACAGGGGGTCGGACTGAAGCTTTCTTT.

The CDR3, as DNA: TGCGCCAGCAGGAAACAGCAAGAGACCCAGTACTTC. The encoded protein is CASRKQQETQYF. The rearrangement links TRBV10-2 to TRBJ2-5; no firm D call. The CDR3 has 12 residues. Trimming pared 6 bases from V and 2 bases from J, leaving 7 bases between. CDR1 and CDR2 from the germline V gene are WSHSY and SAAADI.

V and J are TRBV4-1 and TRBJ2-5; D is undetermined. The germline CDR1 and CDR2 sequences are MGHRA and YSYEKL. V was cut by 3 bases and J by 5 bases, with 19 bases left in between. The CDR3 contains 16 residues. The CDR3 nucleotides are TGCGCCAGCAGCCAGACGTCAGGCCCAGGTCGGGAGACCCAGTACTTC. Residues: CASSQTSGPGRETQYF.

This clone was found once. The chain couples TRBV19 to TRBJ2-2, with TRBD1 matching 7 bases. J was trimmed by 4 bases and V by 3 bases; bases with no gene match: 14. The CDR3 runs 18 residues. Germline values: CDR1 LNHDA, CDR2 SQIVND (reference sequence). Here the CDR3 reads CASSIPPGRGRGTGELFF. The CDR3 coding sequence is TGTGCCAGTAGTATCCCCCCCGGAAGGGGGCGCGGCACCGGGGAGCTGTTTTTT.

The chain is built from TRBV29-1 and TRBJ2-5, with D tentatively TRBD1 or TRBD2 (6 bases each). V was cut by 5 bases and J by 4 bases, with 26 bases left in between. CDR3 length: 17 amino acids. From germline, CDR1 is SQVTM and CDR2 ANQGSEA. CDR3 sequence reads: CSVPRGSGEVFPETQYF. CDR3 sequence (DNA): TGCAGCGTTCCCAGGGGATCGGGGGAGGTTTTTCCAGAGACCCAGTACTTC.

This clone was counted only a few times. The genes are TRBV6-5 and TRBJ2-7; D gene ambiguous. CDR1 is MNHEY and CDR2 is SVGAGI in the germline V gene. Trimming took off 7 bases at V and 4 bases at J, with 14 bases between the two ends. The CDR3 contains 13 residues. This CDR3 is CASTNPLGYEQYF. DNA of the CDR3: TGTGCCAGCACCAATCCCCTAGGGTACGAGCAGTACTTC.

The chain joins TRBV4-1 to TRBJ2-1; TRBD2 aligns across 11 bases. The CDR3 is made up of 17 amino acids. Germline V gives CDR1 MGHRA, CDR2 YSYEKL. After removal of 0 bases from V and 10 bases from J, the junction contained 11 bases not matched to a gene. CDR3 in DNA: TGCGCCAGCAGCCAAGAAGGCATTAGCGGGGGGGCAGGCGAGCAGTTCTTC. It encodes CASSQEGISGGAGEQFF.

This clone was picked up one time. The chain uses TRBV19 and TRBJ1-5, with unresolved D. CDR1 and CDR2 from the germline V gene are LNHDA and SQIVND (reference sequence). This CDR3 has 13 amino acids. Trimming left V 2 bases short and J 9 bases short, with 11 bases between. In DNA, the CDR3 is TGTGCCAGTAGTATAAGTACGGATTCGCCCCAGCATTTT. This codes for CASSISTDSPQHF. The full variable domain, in which reference TRBV19 and TRBJ1-5 provide the parts outside the CDR3, is DGGITQSPKYLFRKEGQNVTLSCEQNLNHDAMYWYRQDPGQGLRLIYYSQIVNDFQKGDIAEGYSVSREKKESFPLTVTSAQKNPTAFYLCASSISTDSPQHFGDGTRLSIL.

V is TRBV9 and J is TRBJ2-3; possibly TRBD2 for D (6 bases). V shed 2 bases and J shed 4 bases, with 11 bases lying between them. The CDR3 is made up of 14 amino acids. CDR1 is SGDLS and CDR2 is YYNGEE in the germline V gene. CDR3 DNA sequence: TGTGCCAGCAGCGTCCTAGCGCAGGCAGATACGCAGTATTTT. This sequence encodes CASSVLAQADTQYF.

The chain couples TRBV5-1 to TRBJ2-3; 10 bases agree with TRBD1. The CDR3 sequence is 17 residues long. V trimming: 5 bases; J trimming: 4 bases; junction bases outside the gene matches: 13. The germline V gene has CDR1 SGHRS and CDR2 YFSETQ. CDR3 region: CASSSATGTGDADTQYF. The CDR3 DNA reads as TGCGCCAGCAGTTCCGCAACCGGGACAGGGGATGCAGATACGCAGTATTTT.

The chain's CDR3 is CASSLPGAHYEQYF. As DNA, the CDR3 is TGCGCCAGCAGCTTGCCAGGGGCGCACTACGAGCAGTACTTC. The chain recombines TRBV5-1 with TRBJ2-7; tentative D call: TRBD1 (6 bases). The CDR3 contains 14 residues. V shed 1 base and J shed 3 bases, with 11 bases lying between them. The germline gives CDR1 SGHRS, CDR2 YFSETQ.

The rearrangement uses TRBV28 and TRBJ2-2; D call uncertain. The CDR3 consists of 14 residues. CDR1 and CDR2 from the germline V gene are MDHEN and SYDVKM. Trimming stripped 6 bases from V and 1 base from J, with 9 bases between. The CDR3 region is CASSLALNTGELFF. Written as DNA, the CDR3 is TGTGCCAGCAGCCTCGCCTTGAACACCGGGGAGCTGTTTTTT.

CDR3 coding DNA: TGTGCCAGCAGTCCCGGGACAGGGGGCGGTTGGTACTTC. Its protein is CASSPGTGGGWYF. J is TRBJ2-7 and V is TRBV6-6; 12 nucleotides agree with TRBD1. This CDR3 region has 13 residues. V shed 5 bases, J shed 12 bases, and the junction held 8 bases outside the gene matches. CDR1 MNHNY and CDR2 SVGAGI come from the germline V gene (reference sequence).